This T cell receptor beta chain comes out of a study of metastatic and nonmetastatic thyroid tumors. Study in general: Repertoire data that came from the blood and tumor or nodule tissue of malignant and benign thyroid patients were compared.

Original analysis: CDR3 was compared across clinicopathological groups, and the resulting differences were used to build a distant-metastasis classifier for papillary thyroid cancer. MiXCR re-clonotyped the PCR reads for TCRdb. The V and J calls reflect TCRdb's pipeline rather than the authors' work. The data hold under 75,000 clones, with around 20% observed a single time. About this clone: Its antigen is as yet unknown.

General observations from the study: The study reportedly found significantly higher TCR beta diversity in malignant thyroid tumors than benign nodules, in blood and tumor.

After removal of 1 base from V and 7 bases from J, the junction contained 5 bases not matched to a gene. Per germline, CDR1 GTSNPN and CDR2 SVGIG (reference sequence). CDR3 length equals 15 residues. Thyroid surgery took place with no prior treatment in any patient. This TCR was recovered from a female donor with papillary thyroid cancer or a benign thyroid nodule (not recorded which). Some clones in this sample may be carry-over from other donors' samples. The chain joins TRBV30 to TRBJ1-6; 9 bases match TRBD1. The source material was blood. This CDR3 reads CAWSGGQGGNSPLHF. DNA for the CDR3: TGTGCCTGGAGTGGGGGACAGGGTGGAAATTCACCCCTCCACTTT.